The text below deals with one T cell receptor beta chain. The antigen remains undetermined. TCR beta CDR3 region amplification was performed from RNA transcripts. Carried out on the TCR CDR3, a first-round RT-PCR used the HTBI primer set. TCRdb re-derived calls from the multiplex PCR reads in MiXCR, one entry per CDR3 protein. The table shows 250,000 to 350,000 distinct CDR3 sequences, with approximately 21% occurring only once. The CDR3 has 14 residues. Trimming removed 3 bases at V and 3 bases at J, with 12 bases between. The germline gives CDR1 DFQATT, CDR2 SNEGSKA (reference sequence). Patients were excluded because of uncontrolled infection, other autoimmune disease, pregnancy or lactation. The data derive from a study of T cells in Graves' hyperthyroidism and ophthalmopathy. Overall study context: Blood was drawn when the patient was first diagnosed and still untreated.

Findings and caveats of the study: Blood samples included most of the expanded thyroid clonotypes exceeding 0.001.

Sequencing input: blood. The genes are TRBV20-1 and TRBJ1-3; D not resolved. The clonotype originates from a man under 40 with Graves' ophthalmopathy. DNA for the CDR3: TGCAGTGCTAGGGACGAATCCCGTGGAAACACCATATATTTT. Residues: CSARDESRGNTIYF.